The sequence of this TCR beta chain was determined in a study of radiation and T cells in renal cell carcinoma (dated by TCRdb to 2020 to 2021). As for the study more broadly: Samples came from a clinical trial, in which primary renal cell carcinomas received 15 Gy stereotactic body radiation therapy followed by nephrectomy 4 weeks later. In total, about 51 samples underwent TCR beta sequencing: 25 or so tumors plus 27 peripheral blood samples. Across all 53 samples, 3.5 million to 4.5 million unique CDR3 nucleotide sequences encoding around 2.8 million unique CDR3 amino acid sequences were identified. What the work shows at the level of the full study, not this receptor alone: Effects of radiation dose or scheduling on the TCR repertoire could not be addressed with the single-armed trial design. Dynamics of the blood repertoire were not tracked past 4 weeks after treatment. In blood, the top tumor clonotypes increased from baseline to 2 weeks after radiation and then shrank by 4 weeks, which suggests a temporary expansion of tumor-resident clones. Because pretreatment tumor biopsies were not available, the baseline intratumoral presence of clonotypes could not be determined.

Including the terminal cysteine and phenylalanine, the CDR3 comprises 15 residues. The sequence is cut down to CDR3 DNA, 45 bases in frame from base 1. Germline trimming: 0 bases from V, 4 bases from J; junction bases outside gene matches: 4. From a lookup of the germline V gene, CDR1 and CDR2 are KGHSH and LQKENI. TCR beta libraries were generated from genomic DNA with the immunoSEQ kit, following the manufacturer's recommendations. To prepare libraries, a first multiplex PCR with proprietary primers was run, followed by a second PCR that added unique barcodes, and a bead cleanup was done after each round. A positive control reaction and a negative control reaction, both provided in the kit, were run with every batch of samples. The final libraries underwent checking on an Agilent 4200 TapeStation D1000 ScreenTape, volumetric pooling, and quantification by qPCR. An Illumina NextSeq500 fitted with a MidOutput 150-cycle cartridge performed the sequencing, running 156 Read1 cycles and 15 Index1 cycles with the kit's custom primers. The pooled library was loaded at about 1 pM, with an approximately 21% PhiX control spiked in. The original pipeline was this. Vendor-processed data were analyzed in R, and a clonotype was defined as all T cells sharing the same CDR3 nucleotide sequence. For clone abundance analyses, frequencies were normalized to the 10,000 most abundant clones in each sample. Public T cell clones, which averaged fewer than five per sample, were excluded before analysis. Tumor-enriched and baseline blood-enriched clonotypes were defined by at least a 32-fold difference in abundance between compartments. A beta-binomial differential abundance model was used to identify clonotypes that expanded or contracted between blood time points. Tumor-blood repertoire similarity was measured with the Baroni-Urbani and Buser coefficient, and group comparisons used two-tailed Wilcoxon tests in R. TCRdb mirrors the immuneACCESS table, restricted to in-frame sequences. Some clones are absent from its copies; in checked studies, under half trace to an unresolved V gene, and the reason for the others is unknown. Clonal size and the V and J genes are those of that table, whereas D and trimming came from the DNA. The sample has about 59,000 clones on record, 65% to 80% of them singletons. The top ten constitute 7.3% of the sample.

The label giving this sample's time point can be read as: baseline pretreatment blood. The sample's treatment or condition, from its label and the paper: 15 Gy SBRT to primary tumor, nephrectomy 4 weeks later. To track tumor-enriched clonotypes, serial peripheral blood was sampled from radiation-treated patients at baseline and at 2 weeks and 4 weeks after SBRT. Every patient had renal cell carcinoma of clear cell pathology. Genomic DNA for TCR sequencing was prepared using the QIAamp DNA Blood Mini Kit (Qiagen). The analyses included just those samples that passed every quality control check. There are a few counts of this clone. It has no known antigen specificity. Qualities for individual bases were not recorded, and no much larger clone is one base off.

The receptor was isolated from a man aged 55 to 70 with renal cell carcinoma. The receptor chain draws on TRBV18 and TRBJ1-1, with 8 bases matching TRBD1. Sequenced material: blood, taken from a patient whose treatment included radiotherapy and nephrectomy. The CDR3 loop reads CASSPPDRGPTEAFF. The nucleotide sequence is TGTGCCAGCTCACCACCAGACAGGGGCCCCACTGAAGCTTTCTTT.